This TCR beta chain was identified in a study of shared clonotypes between healthy human individuals. TCRdb's copy holds only in-frame clones and misses some; the assay was immunoSEQ multiplex PCR. The sample includes some 800,000 clones, around 92% of them seen just once. CD45RO-negative, CCR7-positively selected cells formed the naive CD8 fraction, excluding terminally differentiated effector memory CD45RA+ cells. The germline V and J ends were trimmed by 3 bases and 2 bases, with 7 bases remaining between them. The germline V gene encodes CDR1 SGHTA and CDR2 FQGNSA. This CDR3 has 14 residues. Sequencing was done on a sample of naive CD8+ T cells sorted from blood. The source of this sequence is a man aged 25-40 years in good health. The chain has TRBV7-2 and TRBJ2-2; no reliable D call. The CDR3 coding sequence is TGTGCCAGCAGCTTCTTCGACAACACCGGGGAGCTGTTTTTT. This sequence encodes CASSFFDNTGELFF.